The clone carrying this T cell receptor (beta chain) appeared a few times. As yet, its antigen is unknown. The record originates from a study of post-analysis software for immune sequencing data. Study-wide points: In patients, TRBV5-6, TRBV5-1 and TRBV20-1 belonged to roughly 5 TRBV segments found more frequently than in controls.

Libraries were made from TCR beta cDNA, and they carried unique molecular identifiers. TCRdb re-called the PCR reads through MiXCR, storing one row per CDR3 protein. This sample yields roughly 400,000 distinct CDR3 sequences, of which more than 30% are seen a single time; 6% to 9% belongs to the top ten. Germline V CDR1 and CDR2: SGHTA, FQGNSA. The CDR3 totals 16 residues. The clonotype comes from a girl aged 2-10 years with multiple sclerosis. What was sequenced was blood. This sequence joins TRBV7-2 and TRBJ2-5; perhaps D is TRBD1 or TRBD2 (6 bases each). Gene TRBJ2-7 matches the end of the DNA better, so the J call may be wrong. The DNA for the CDR3 is TGTGCCAGCAGCTTAGTAAATATGGGGGGCAAGGGCGAGCAGTACTTC. Protein sequence: CASSLVNMGGKGEQYF.